A selection of T cell receptor beta chains follows, all from one sample in a study of beta chain features in type 1 diabetes. Generated by immunoSEQ multiplex PCR, the TCRdb table keeps only in-frame clones and is missing some. Among some 140,000 clones listed, 9% were seen once. The sequencing sample was made of central memory CD4+ T cells from blood. These receptors were collected from a man aged 30 to 45 with type 1 diabetes. Each CDR3 is given with its conserved first and last residue. Fields, in order: J gene, clone size, V gene, D gene, CDR3 DNA, CDR3 protein. D genes are given only for firm matches. Size tells how often a clone was seen (once, few, many) or the class of an expanded clone, and some rows leave it out.

J: TRBJ1-5
size: -
V: TRBV27
D: -
DNA: TGTGCCAGCAGTTCGGGACTGAGCAATCAGCCCCAGCATTTT
CDR3: CASSSGLSNQPQHF

J: TRBJ2-5
size: -
V: TRBV5-1
D: TRBD1
DNA: TGCGCCAGCAGCCAGCAGGGGACAGTCCAAGAGACCCAGTACTTC
CDR3: CASSQQGTVQETQYF

J: TRBJ2-3
size: -
V: TRBV5-1
D: TRBD2
DNA: TGCGCCAGCAGCTTGGAAGCGGGGGCCCGCACAGATACGCAGTATTTT
CDR3: CASSLEAGARTDTQYF

J: TRBJ1-3
size: -
V: TRBV29-1
D: -
DNA: TGCAGCGTAGCCAGGGGCGACACCATATATTTT
CDR3: CSVARGDTIYF

J: TRBJ1-4
size: -
V: TRBV7-6
D: -
DNA: TGTGCCAGCAGCTCCCAGGCGGGGGAAAAACTGTTTTTT
CDR3: CASSSQAGEKLFF

J: TRBJ2-3
size: few
V: TRBV5-1
D: TRBD2
DNA: TGCGCCAGCAGCATGGGGACTAGCGGAGGAGATACGCAGTATTTT
CDR3: CASSMGTSGGDTQYF

J: TRBJ2-3
size: -
V: TRBV29-1
D: TRBD2
DNA: TGCAGCGTTGAAGATCATAGACTAGCGACAGATACGCAGTATTTT
CDR3: CSVEDHRLATDTQYF

J: TRBJ1-5
size: -
V: TRBV5-1
D: TRBD1
DNA: TGCGCCAGCAGTCGACAGGGGTTGGCCAATCAGCCCCAGCATTTT
CDR3: CASSRQGLANQPQHF

J: TRBJ2-1
size: few
V: TRBV7-9
D: TRBD2
DNA: TGTGCCAGCAGCTTGGGCGGGGGGGCCAAGGAGCAGTTCTTC
CDR3: CASSLGGGAKEQFF

J: TRBJ2-1
size: -
V: TRBV5-1
D: -
DNA: TGCGCCAGCACCACTCAGGGGAGCTCCTACAATGAGCAGTTCTTC
CDR3: CASTTQGSSYNEQFF

J: TRBJ2-7
size: -
V: TRBV28
D: -
DNA: TGTGCCACCCAGGCCTCCTACGAGCAGTACTTC
CDR3: CATQASYEQYF

J: TRBJ2-7
size: few
V: TRBV4-2
D: TRBD1
DNA: TGTGCCAGCAGCTTGTCTGGACAGGGCTACGAGCAGTACTTC
CDR3: CASSLSGQGYEQYF

J: TRBJ2-1
size: -
V: TRBV6-1
D: -
DNA: TGTGCCAGCAGGCTGACACTCTACAATGAGCAGTTCTTC
CDR3: CASRLTLYNEQFF

J: TRBJ1-5
size: -
V: TRBV6-6
D: -
DNA: TGTGCCAGCAGCCCCCGACAGGGCAATCAGCCCCAGCATTTT
CDR3: CASSPRQGNQPQHF

J: TRBJ1-1
size: -
V: TRBV7-3
D: TRBD1
DNA: TGTGCCAGCAGCTCTACCGGGACAGCGCCCACTGAAGCTTTCTTT
CDR3: CASSSTGTAPTEAFF

J: TRBJ1-2
size: few
V: TRBV29-1
D: -
DNA: TGCAGCGTTGAAGATGGTCAGATCGCCTCTAACTATGGCTACACCTTC
CDR3: CSVEDGQIASNYGYTF

J: TRBJ2-1
size: -
V: TRBV5-1
D: -
DNA: TGCGCCAGCAGCTTGGCACCCGGGGCCTACAATGAGCAGTTCTTC
CDR3: CASSLAPGAYNEQFF

J: TRBJ1-5
size: many
V: TRBV2
D: -
DNA: TGTGCCAGCAAAACAGGGAATGGCCAGCCCCAGCATTTT
CDR3: CASKTGNGQPQHF

J: TRBJ1-2
size: -
V: TRBV9
D: TRBD1
DNA: TGTGCCAGCAGCGCCGGGACAGGAGCCAATCTGGCATATGGCTACACCTTC
CDR3: CASSAGTGANLAYGYTF

J: TRBJ2-2
size: few
V: TRBV25-1
D: -
DNA: TGTGCCAGCAGTGATTCATCGACAGGCCCCGGGGAGCTGTTTTTT
CDR3: CASSDSSTGPGELFF

J: TRBJ1-1
size: few
V: TRBV6-1
D: -
DNA: TGTGCCAGCAGTTATCACACTGAAGCTTTCTTT
CDR3: CASSYHTEAFF

J: TRBJ2-2
size: -
V: TRBV30
D: -
DNA: TGTGCCTGGAGCCAGGGGACCACCGGGGAGCTGTTTTTT
CDR3: CAWSQGTTGELFF

J: TRBJ1-3
size: few
V: TRBV21-1
D: -
DNA: TGTGCCAGCAGCAAACACACAGGGGCCAGCGGAAACACCATATATTTT
CDR3: CASSKHTGASGNTIYF

J: TRBJ1-6
size: -
V: TRBV10-3
D: TRBD1
DNA: TGTGCCATCAGTGAGTATGAGACAGGGGTCCATTCACCCCTCCACTTT
CDR3: CAISEYETGVHSPLHF

J: TRBJ1-2
size: few
V: TRBV5-1
D: TRBD1
DNA: TGCGCCAGCAGCTCCTACGGACAGGGGTCCAACACCTTC
CDR3: CASSSYGQGSNTF

J: TRBJ1-2
size: many
V: TRBV11-2
D: TRBD1
DNA: TGTGCCAGCAGCCGCGGACAGGTTTACTATGGCTACACCTTC
CDR3: CASSRGQVYYGYTF

J: TRBJ2-2
size: few
V: TRBV2
D: -
DNA: TGTGCCAGCAGTGTGCGGTCCACCGGGGAGCTGTTTTTT
CDR3: CASSVRSTGELFF

J: TRBJ2-5
size: few
V: TRBV5-4
D: TRBD2
DNA: TGTGCCAGCAGCTCCAGCGGGGAGCCCCAAGAGACCCAGTACTTC
CDR3: CASSSSGEPQETQYF

J: TRBJ2-3
size: many
V: TRBV2
D: TRBD2
DNA: TGTGCCAGCAGTGTTGCGGGGGTGGATACGCAGTATTTT
CDR3: CASSVAGVDTQYF

J: TRBJ2-3
size: -
V: TRBV9
D: -
DNA: TGTGCCAGCAGCGTGGGACAAGATAGTACGCAGTATTTT
CDR3: CASSVGQDSTQYF

J: TRBJ2-2
size: few
V: TRBV7-2
D: TRBD2
DNA: TGTGCCAGCAGCTTAGCGATTTCCCTAGCGGGGGGGACCGGGGAGCTGTTTTTT
CDR3: CASSLAISLAGGTGELFF

J: TRBJ1-2
size: -
V: TRBV10-3
D: TRBD1
DNA: TGTGCCATCAGGGCCACTGGGACAGACGGGAATCGCTACACCTTC
CDR3: CAIRATGTDGNRYTF

J: TRBJ2-4
size: -
V: TRBV6-5
D: TRBD1
DNA: TGTGCCAGCACCTCCGGGACAGGGGGCAACATTCAGTACTTC
CDR3: CASTSGTGGNIQYF

J: TRBJ1-2
size: -
V: TRBV28
D: -
DNA: TGTGCCAGCAGTTTATATACGGGAGCGAGGGGCTACACCTTC
CDR3: CASSLYTGARGYTF

J: TRBJ2-1
size: few
V: TRBV19
D: TRBD2
DNA: TGTGCCAGTAGTAGAGGACTAGCGGGCGGGGTCCTTGAGCAGTTCTTC
CDR3: CASSRGLAGGVLEQFF

J: TRBJ2-7
size: -
V: TRBV4-2
D: TRBD2
DNA: TGTGCCAGCAGCCCTCCCGGGGGGGGAGAGCAGTACTTC
CDR3: CASSPPGGGEQYF

J: TRBJ1-1
size: -
V: TRBV18
D: -
DNA: TGTGCCAGCTCACCAGGAGAGGGTAGAACGACTGAAGCTTTCTTT
CDR3: CASSPGEGRTTEAFF

J: TRBJ1-2
size: -
V: TRBV7-2
D: TRBD1
DNA: TGTGCCAGCAGCTTAGGAGGGGACAGATCCCATGGCTACACCTTC
CDR3: CASSLGGDRSHGYTF

J: TRBJ2-4
size: -
V: TRBV28
D: TRBD2
DNA: TGTGCCAGCAGTCCCCGAGGCCGGGGAGGGAGCATTCAGTACTTC
CDR3: CASSPRGRGGSIQYF

J: TRBJ1-4
size: -
V: TRBV6-6
D: -
DNA: TGTGCCAGCACCACACCCACGGAGGGTGAAAAACTGTTTTTT
CDR3: CASTTPTEGEKLFF

J: TRBJ2-7
size: few
V: TRBV19
D: TRBD1
DNA: TGTGCCAGTAGTATAGCCGGACAGGGTTCGGGGCAGTACTTC
CDR3: CASSIAGQGSGQYF

J: TRBJ1-2
size: -
V: TRBV7-3
D: TRBD1
DNA: TGTGCCAGCAGCTTAGACAGGGGAAATGGCTACACCTTC
CDR3: CASSLDRGNGYTF

J: TRBJ2-6
size: -
V: TRBV30
D: TRBD1
DNA: TGTGCCTGGGGGGACAGCTCTGGGGCCAACGTCCTGACTTTC
CDR3: CAWGDSSGANVLTF

J: TRBJ2-1
size: few
V: TRBV2
D: -
DNA: TGTGCCGGGGGACTCTATAATATCGATGAGCAGTTCTTC
CDR3: CAGGLYNIDEQFF

J: TRBJ2-7
size: -
V: TRBV4-2
D: -
DNA: TGTGCCAGCAGCCAAGAGCCGCCCGGTGCCCTTAGAGGAAGCGAGCAGTACTTC
CDR3: CASSQEPPGALRGSEQYF

J: TRBJ1-2
size: -
V: TRBV2
D: TRBD1
DNA: TGTGCCAGCAGTGTTCCGGGACAGTTATCCTATGGCTACACCTTC
CDR3: CASSVPGQLSYGYTF

J: TRBJ1-5
size: few
V: TRBV6-6
D: TRBD1
DNA: TGTGCCAGCAGTCAAATGGCAGGGGGTCAGCCCCAGCATTTT
CDR3: CASSQMAGGQPQHF

J: TRBJ1-5
size: -
V: TRBV2
D: TRBD1
DNA: TGTGCCAGCAGTGAAGGACAGGGAACCCAGCCCCAGCATTTT
CDR3: CASSEGQGTQPQHF

J: TRBJ2-7
size: -
V: TRBV5-1
D: -
DNA: TGCGCCAGCAGCTCGGGAGCGGTCTACGAGCAGTACTTC
CDR3: CASSSGAVYEQYF

J: TRBJ2-5
size: few
V: TRBV29-1
D: -
DNA: TGCAGCGGCAGGGGGGATCAAGAGACCCAGTACTTC
CDR3: CSGRGDQETQYF

J: TRBJ1-6
size: -
V: TRBV4-2
D: TRBD1
DNA: TGTGCCAGCAGCCAAGAAACAGGGGGATTTTCACCCCTCCACTTT
CDR3: CASSQETGGFSPLHF

J: TRBJ2-7
size: -
V: TRBV7-3
D: -
DNA: TGTGCCAGCAGCTTCCTACAGGGCTCCTACGAGCAGTACTTC
CDR3: CASSFLQGSYEQYF

J: TRBJ2-1
size: -
V: TRBV7-2
D: TRBD1
DNA: TGTGCCAGCAGCTCGGGACAGGTGAACTCCTACAATGAGCAGTTCTTC
CDR3: CASSSGQVNSYNEQFF

J: TRBJ2-3
size: many
V: TRBV2
D: TRBD2
DNA: TGTGCCAGCAGTGAGGGACTAGGAGGGGATACGCAGTATTTT
CDR3: CASSEGLGGDTQYF

J: TRBJ1-1
size: -
V: TRBV29-1
D: -
DNA: TGCAGCGTTCACAGGGTGAACACTGAAGCTTTCTTT
CDR3: CSVHRVNTEAFF

J: TRBJ2-7
size: few
V: TRBV19
D: -
DNA: TGTGCCAGTAGTATAGATCGCAGATACGAGCAGTACTTC
CDR3: CASSIDRRYEQYF

J: TRBJ1-2
size: -
V: TRBV29-1
D: -
DNA: TGCAGCGTTGATAGGATGGGACTTGAGGGCTACACCTTC
CDR3: CSVDRMGLEGYTF

J: TRBJ2-5
size: few
V: TRBV5-5
D: TRBD1
DNA: TGTGCCAGCAGCGCAGGGGGATGGCAAGAGACCCAGTACTTC
CDR3: CASSAGGWQETQYF

J: TRBJ2-2
size: -
V: TRBV7-3
D: TRBD2
DNA: TGTGCCAGCAGTGGCGGGGGGTCTAGCGGGGAGCTGTTTTTT
CDR3: CASSGGGSSGELFF